The subject of this entry is one TCR beta chain. Generated by immunoSEQ multiplex PCR, the TCRdb table keeps only in-frame clones and is missing some. Of about 350,000 clones listed, 80% to 90% are singletons. V was clipped by 3 bases and J by 4 bases, with 9 bases between them. Germline loops: CDR1 KGHSH, CDR2 LQKENI. This CDR3 is built from 13 residues. The data originate from a study of Ad26.COV2.S vaccination and SARS-CoV-2 variants. Study-wide background: In the COV1001 trial, the donor was in the Ad26.COV2.S arm. Once, or twice with 56 days between doses, Ad26.COV2.S was given intramuscularly.

Sample treatment: around 19 received Ad26.COV2.S at low or high dose, single or two shots; about 5 received placebo; per-sample allocation not given. At day 63 after the first vaccine or placebo injection, samples were drawn. The individual, an adult aged 18-55 years, was a donor in Boston. The TCR was taken from a person between 18 and 60 years old who received the Ad26.COV2.S COVID-19 vaccine or a placebo. J is TRBJ1-1 and V is TRBV18; D ambiguous. The source material was peripheral blood, sampled in a trial of Ad26.COV2.S vaccine versus placebo. Here the CDR3 DNA reads TGTGCCAGCTCACCCGGGGTGGCCACTGAAGCTTTCTTT. Translating gives CASSPGVATEAFF.